This entry lists 6 T cell receptor beta chains sequenced from one sample in a study of cytomegalovirus exposure and HLA in healthy donors. 60 Vbeta and 13 Jbeta primers were used in PCR. The table came from immunoSEQ multiplex PCR; TCRdb's copy has only in-frame clones and leaves some out. The sample has under 200,000 clones; approximately 11% are singletons. The sequenced sample consisted of PBMCs. The receptors shown here come from a man aged 50 to 59 in good health and CMV-seropositive.

This clone was picked up a small number of times. The chain has TRBV5-4 and TRBJ2-3, with D possibly TRBD2 on 6 matching bases. Germline V gives CDR1 SGHNT, CDR2 YYREEE (reference sequence). The CDR3 covers 14 residues. Trimming shortened V by 2 bases and J by 3 bases, and 10 bases separated the two germline ends. The CDR3 region has the DNA TGTGCCAGCAGCTTTGGCGGGGTTACAGATACGCAGTATTTT. Protein: CASSFGGVTDTQYF.

The V call is TRBV18, the J call TRBJ2-2, with no clear D. The CDR3 contains 12 residues. CDR1 and CDR2 (germline): KGHSH, LQKENI. V lost 2 bases, J lost 6 bases, and 4 bases lay in between. Here the CDR3 DNA reads TGTGCCAGCTCACCAGCAGCCGGGGAGCTGTTTTTT. As protein: CASSPAAGELFF.

The rearrangement joins TRBV23-1 to TRBJ1-6; possibly TRBD1 for D (6 bases). TRBV23-1 is an ORF for which the function is uncertain. The V end was cut by 4 bases, the J end by 14 bases, with 24 bases between. The CDR3 loop spans 16 amino acids. CDR3: CASSPVQGRGSSALHF. CDR3 DNA: TGCGCCAGCAGTCCCGTACAGGGCAGGGGATCCTCGGCCCTCCACTTT.

This clone was observed a few times. The J gene is TRBJ2-1, the V gene TRBV7-9; D gene uncertain. The germline CDR1 and CDR2 sequences are SEHNR and FQNEAQ (reference sequence). V was pared by 3 bases and J by 0 bases, with 9 bases between. CDR3 length equals 15 residues. CDR3 in amino acids: CASSFAFSSYNEQFF. The CDR3 bases are TGTGCCAGCAGCTTTGCGTTTAGCTCCTACAATGAGCAGTTCTTC. The entire variable domain, with the rest obtained from reference TRBV7-9 and TRBJ2-1, is as follows: DTGVSQNPRHKITKRGQNVTFRCDPISEHNRLYWYRQTLGQGPEFLTYFQNEAQLEKSRLLSDRFSAERPKGSFSTLEIQRTEQGDSAMYLCASSFAFSSYNEQFFGPGTRLTVL.

The V call is TRBV9, the J call TRBJ1-2; 8 bases map to TRBD1. The CDR3 length is 16 residues. Per germline, CDR1 SGDLS and CDR2 YYNGEE. The trim removed 1 base at V and 2 bases at J, leaving 7 bases unmatched. CDR3 DNA sequence: TGTGCCAGCAGCGTACGGACAGGGCCTGGCAACTATGGCTACACCTTC. It yields the protein CASSVRTGPGNYGYTF.

A few counts support this clone. V usage is TRBV5-6 and J usage is TRBJ1-2, with D possibly TRBD1 on 5 matching bases. This CDR3 is 13 amino acids long. Trimming removed 4 bases at V and 4 bases at J, with 11 bases between. Germline-derived CDR1 and CDR2 are SGHDT and YYEEEE. The CDR3 sequence: CASSPGSFYGYTF. CDR3 nucleotides: TGTGCCAGCAGCCCAGGGTCCTTCTATGGCTACACCTTC.